A single sample gave rise to the 5 T cell receptor beta chains below, sequenced in a study of blood T cell repertoires in COVID-19. The repertoire was sequenced with immunoSEQ multiplex PCR; TCRdb's copy has only in-frame clones and lacks some. Among about 75,000 clones, 79% were seen once, and the ten largest hold around 5.8%. Source material: peripheral blood. Every receptor here comes from a woman over 75 with active or convalescent COVID-19.

The chain carries TRBV5-6 and TRBJ2-7; D is unresolved. Germline V CDR1 and CDR2: SGHDT, YYEEEE. Between the trimmed V and J ends, which lost 2 bases and 6 bases, there was a span of 6 bases. CDR3 length: 11 amino acids. DNA for the CDR3: TGTGCCAGCAGCTTTAACAGCGAGCAGTACTTC. Protein sequence: CASSFNSEQYF.

This chain uses TRBV12-5 with TRBJ2-7; 7 bases fit TRBD1. CDR1 and CDR2 (germline): LGHNT, FRNRAP. V was clipped by 1 base and J by 2 bases; unmatched bases: 8. The CDR3 spans 16 residues. The CDR3 DNA reads as TGTGCTAGTGGTTTGGCGAAGGGGGCTAACCCCTACGAGCAGTACTTC. This translates into CASGLAKGANPYEQYF.

The V and J genes are TRBV28 and TRBJ1-5; maybe TRBD1 (5 bases). This CDR3 is 14 amino acids long. CDR1 and CDR2 from the germline V gene are MDHEN and SYDVKM. The V gene lost 5 bases and the J gene lost 4 bases, with 12 bases spanning the gap. In DNA form, the CDR3 reads TGTGCCAGCAGTACCCAGGGTTGGAATCAGCCCCAGCATTTT. The encoded protein is CASSTQGWNQPQHF.

The CDR3 reads CSVQPPGGTGCENQPQHF. For the CDR3, the DNA is TGCAGCGTCCAACCCCCTGGGGGGACAGGGTGCGAAAATCAGCCCCAGCATTTT. This chain uses TRBV29-1 with TRBJ1-5, with 9 nucleotides matching TRBD1. Germline trimming cut 6 bases from V and 4 bases from J; bases unmatched to any gene: 19. The CDR3 spans 18 residues. In germline, CDR1 is SQVTM, CDR2 ANQGSEA.

The chain recombines TRBV19 with TRBJ1-2, with TRBD1 matching 9 bases. V was pared by 9 bases and J by 2 bases, with 7 bases of the junction left unmatched. This CDR3 comprises 14 residues. CDR1 and CDR2 (germline): LNHDA, SQIVND (reference sequence). CDR3 nucleotide sequence: TGTGCCAGCCACCACAGGGGGCTGAACTATGGCTACACCTTC. As protein: CASHHRGLNYGYTF.